This TCR beta chain was identified in a study of blood T cell repertoires in COVID-19. After removal of 6 bases from V and 3 bases from J, the junction contained 4 bases not matched to a gene. From germline, CDR1 is MNHEY and CDR2 SVGAGI. This CDR3 is built from 13 residues. Sequencing used immunoSEQ multiplex PCR; TCRdb keeps in-frame clones, though not all of them. In the table there are around 150,000 clones, 65% to 90% of which are singletons. This TCR came from a woman between 45 and 60 years old in a cohort sampled during active or convalescent COVID-19. The sample was peripheral blood. The rearrangement joins TRBV6-5 to TRBJ1-2, with 7 positions matching TRBD1. CDR3 in DNA: TGTGCCAGCAGAGGGGACAGCTACTATGGCTACACCTTC. It specifies CASRGDSYYGYTF.